The 29 T cell receptor beta chains given below trace back to one sample, sequenced in a study of CD8 T cells in ankylosing spondylitis. Study-level results: What appeared characteristic of ankylosing spondylitis blood was a TCR beta motif of eight highly homologous variants.

No antigens are known for them. TCRdb called the 5' RACE reads again in MiXCR, with one record for every CDR3 protein. This table has around 480,000 distinct CDR3 sequences, roughly 17% appearing once. The material sequenced was blood, either unsorted or a sorted T cell fraction (not recorded which). The source of these receptors is a male donor with ankylosing spondylitis.

The chain couples TRBV20-1 to TRBJ2-7; weak D call: TRBD1 (6 bases). The germline gives CDR1 DFQATT, CDR2 SNEGSKA (reference sequence). This CDR3 has 15 amino acids. V was clipped by 3 bases and J by 0 bases, with 15 bases between them. The CDR3 sequence: CSASGGGYLSYEQYF. CDR3 nucleotides: TGCAGTGCTAGTGGGGGCGGGTACCTCTCCTACGAGCAGTACTTC.

The chain recombines TRBV7-8 with TRBJ2-3; a weak D match, TRBD2 (7 bases). Germline CDR1 reads SGHVS; CDR2 reads FQNEAQ. This CDR3 has 18 residues. Trimming stripped 1 base from V and 5 bases from J, with 22 bases between. The CDR3 DNA reads TGTGCCAGCAGCTTAGACTGGGGGGGCGGGAGACTGAAAGATACGCAGTATTTT. This translates into CASSLDWGGGRLKDTQYF.

In this sample, this clonotype turned up a few times. The DNA of the CDR3 is TGTGCCATCAGTGATCAGGGCCCGAGCTCCTATAATTCACCCCTCCACTTT. Translating it yields CAISDQGPSSYNSPLHF. The rearrangement links TRBV10-3 to TRBJ1-6; D is possibly TRBD1 (5 bases). V shed 3 bases and J shed 0 bases, with 12 bases lying between them. The CDR3 is 17 amino acids. The germline CDR1 and CDR2 sequences are ENHRY and SYGVKD.

A few counts support this clonotype. The rearrangement joins TRBV20-1 to TRBJ1-1; no clear D gene. This CDR3 comprises 12 residues. Germline loops: CDR1 DFQATT, CDR2 SNEGSKA (reference sequence). The V end was cut by 3 bases, the J end by 0 bases, with 5 bases between. DNA of the CDR3: TGCAGTGCTAGGGTACTGAACACTGAAGCTTTCTTT. Encoded protein: CSARVLNTEAFF.

The sample holds a few counts of this clonotype. DNA for the CDR3: TGTGCCAGCACTACCGCGACTGGGGCCAACGTCCTGACTTTC. This codes for CASTTATGANVLTF. V is TRBV12-3 or TRBV12-4 and J is TRBJ2-6, with unresolved D. The CDR3 loop spans 14 amino acids. The V and J ends lost 7 bases and 2 bases respectively, with 9 bases between them.

This clonotype was seen more than once but under ten times. The chain combines TRBV14 with TRBJ1-5; D not certain. CDR1 and CDR2 from the germline V gene are SGHDN and FVKESK. The length of the CDR3 is 15 residues. Trimming removed 4 bases from V and 7 bases from J, with 17 bases in between. CDR3 nucleotides: TGTGCCAGCAGCCTAAGCACCCTCCCGGGACAGCCCCAGCATTTT. Translated: CASSLSTLPGQPQHF.

This chain joins TRBV25-1 and TRBJ2-2; 7 bases match TRBD2. The CDR3 is 18 amino acids. Germline loops: CDR1 MGHDK, CDR2 SYGVNS. With 6 bases clipped from V and 4 bases from J, the junction kept 17 bases outside the gene matches. As DNA, the CDR3 is TGTGCCAGCAGCCAAAAACCGAGTGGCGGGAGCGGCACCGGGGAGCTGTTTTTT. Translated, it gives CASSQKPSGGSGTGELFF.

V and J are TRBV20-1 and TRBJ2-5, with TRBD2 matching 8 bases. Looked up from germline, CDR1 is DFQATT and CDR2 is SNEGSKA (reference sequence). The length of the CDR3 is 13 residues. Trimming cost V 7 bases and J 5 bases; bases outside gene matches: 9. CDR3 in DNA: TGCAGTGTATTACGGGGGGGCGTGGAGACCCAGTACTTC. Translation gives CSVLRGGVETQYF.

The V call is TRBV5-1, the J call TRBJ1-3; no reliable D call. Trimming left V 2 bases short and J 0 bases short, with 9 bases between. Germline V lookup: CDR1 SGHRS, CDR2 YFSETQ. This CDR3 is 15 amino acids long. The CDR3 region has the DNA TGCGCCAGCAGCTTAACTGGACTCTCTGGAAACACCATATATTTT. Protein sequence: CASSLTGLSGNTIYF. Looking up the rest from reference TRBV5-1 and TRBJ1-3 gives the full variable domain: KAGVTQTPRYLIKTRGQQVTLSCSPISGHRSVSWYQQTPGQGLQFLFEYFSETQRNKGNFPGRFSGRQFSNSRSEMNVSTLELGDSALYLCASSLTGLSGNTIYFGEGSWLTVV.

The V call is TRBV18, the J call TRBJ1-1; 8 bases match TRBD1. Germline V CDR1 and CDR2: KGHSH, LQKENI. With V trimmed by 6 bases and J by 4 bases, 4 bases remained unmatched. This CDR3 has 13 residues. The CDR3 here is CASSITGGTEAFF. As DNA, the CDR3 is TGTGCCAGCTCTATTACAGGGGGCACTGAAGCTTTCTTT.

This clonotype has only a few counts. The chain recombines TRBV3-1 with TRBJ2-4; 7 bases agree with TRBD1. Germline assignment: CDR1 LGHDT and CDR2 YNNKEL (reference sequence). With V trimmed by 4 bases and J by 0 bases, 3 bases remained unmatched. This CDR3 contains 15 residues. Here the CDR3 reads CASSPGQIAKNIQYF. The CDR3 coding sequence is TGTGCCAGCAGCCCGGGACAGATAGCCAAAAACATTCAGTACTTC.

There are many counts of this clonotype. V gene TRBV7-2 combines with J gene TRBJ2-1; D not certain. Germline V gene lookup returns CDR1 SGHTA and CDR2 FQGNSA. The CDR3 runs 12 residues. The V end lost 0 bases, the J end lost 11 bases, and 8 bases lay between the germline ends. The CDR3: CASSLALGQQFF. As DNA, the CDR3 is TGTGCCAGCAGCTTAGCGCTAGGCCAGCAGTTCTTC. The full variable domain, its missing parts supplied by reference TRBV7-2 and TRBJ2-1, is GAGVSQSPSNKVTEKGKDVELRCDPISGHTALYWYRQSLGQGLEFLIYFQGNSAPDKSGLPSDRFSAERTGGSVSTLTIQRTQQEDSAVYLCASSLALGQQFFGPGTRLTVL.

This clonotype was counted between two and nine times. The chain employs TRBV5-1 and TRBJ1-2; D remains ambiguous. The CDR3 runs to 17 residues. Trimming took 0 bases from V and 1 from J, leaving 16 bases between them. Germline lookup yields CDR1 SGHRS and CDR2 YFSETQ. Here the CDR3 DNA reads TGCGCCAGCAGCTTGGTCGGCGGAAACGAACTTAACTATGGCTACACCTTC. Residues: CASSLVGGNELNYGYTF.

In its sample, this clonotype was seen a few times. The chain has TRBV5-1 and TRBJ2-3; 7 bases match TRBD2. The CDR3 is 17 residues long. The V gene end was trimmed by 4 bases and the J gene end by 2 bases; junction bases not matched to a gene: 13. CDR1 and CDR2 from the germline V gene are SGHRS and YFSETQ. The chain's CDR3 is CASSRGPGTNPTDTQYF. The CDR3 nucleotides are TGCGCCAGCAGCAGGGGCCCCGGGACTAACCCCACAGATACGCAGTATTTT.

J is TRBJ2-7 and V is TRBV20-1, with 9 bases fitting TRBD2. The CDR3 sequence is 15 residues long. V shed 1 base and J 0 bases; nucleotides not matched to a gene: 4. Per the germline V gene, CDR1 is DFQATT and CDR2 is SNEGSKA (reference sequence). The CDR3 is CSARGVAGASYEQYF. The CDR3 DNA reads as TGCAGTGCTAGAGGCGTAGCGGGGGCCTCCTACGAGCAGTACTTC.

The chain carries TRBV3-1 and TRBJ2-7; D not resolved. Germline CDR1 reads LGHDT; CDR2 reads YNNKEL (reference sequence). With 0 bases removed from V and 2 bases from J, the gap between germline ends came to 8 bases. The CDR3 is 14 residues long. This CDR3 reads CASSQDYLTYEQYF. The DNA of the CDR3 is TGTGCCAGCAGCCAAGATTATCTGACCTACGAGCAGTACTTC.

The V call is TRBV6-1, the J call TRBJ1-5, with TRBD1 as a possible D gene (6 bases). The germline V and J ends were trimmed by 5 bases and 3 bases, with 20 bases remaining between them. This CDR3 has 17 amino acids. Germline V lookup: CDR1 MNHNS, CDR2 SASEGT. Here the CDR3 DNA reads TGTGCCAGCAGTCAAACAGGGTTGGGGCTTATCAATCAGCCCCAGCATTTT. Translation: CASSQTGLGLINQPQHF.

This rearrangement joins TRBV7-2 to TRBJ2-5, with D maybe TRBD2 (6 bases). The CDR3 has 15 amino acids. V lost 2 bases and J lost 5, with 15 bases in between. CDR1 is SGHTA, CDR2 FQGNSA, per germline. The CDR3 region is CASSLRGKLAETQYF. CDR3 sequence (DNA): TGTGCCAGCAGCTTAAGAGGGAAACTAGCTGAGACCCAGTACTTC.

This chain uses TRBV7-3 with TRBJ2-1, with TRBD1 matching 9 bases. From germline, CDR1 is SGHTA and CDR2 FQGTGA. After removal of 8 bases from V and 5 bases from J, the junction contained 1 base not matched to a gene. CDR3 size: 12 residues. CDR3 sequence reads: CASGTGNNEQFF. In DNA, the CDR3 is TGTGCCAGCGGGACAGGGAACAATGAGCAGTTCTTC. The full variable domain, its missing parts supplied by reference TRBV7-3 and TRBJ2-1, is GAGVSQTPSNKVTEKGKYVELRCDPISGHTALYWYRQSLGQGPEFLIYFQGTGAADDSGLPNDRFFAVRPEGSVSTLKIQRTERGDSAVYLCASGTGNNEQFFGPGTRLTVL.

J is TRBJ1-2 and V is TRBV6-5; the D gene is possibly TRBD1 (5 bases). Per the germline V gene, CDR1 is MNHEY and CDR2 is SVGAGI. The CDR3 runs to 12 residues. The ends were cut back, 11 bases at V and 4 bases at J, with 14 bases in the middle. CDR3 region: CAAYQGGYGYTF. CDR3 in DNA: TGTGCCGCATACCAGGGAGGCTATGGCTACACCTTC.

The CDR3 here is CASSLELQTEAFF. The CDR3 bases are TGTGCCAGCAGCTTAGAACTCCAGACTGAAGCTTTCTTT. The rearrangement uses TRBV11-1 and TRBJ1-1; no definite D call. CDR1 SGHAT and CDR2 FQDESV come from the germline V gene (reference sequence). The CDR3 loop spans 13 amino acids. V lost 1 base to trimming and J lost 5 bases, with 8 bases between them.

This clonotype has a count of ten or more. CDR3 nucleotides: TGTGCCAGCAGCGACCGGGCCGAAGTGGATACTGAAGCTTTCTTT. It is translated as CASSDRAEVDTEAFF. The rearrangement links TRBV7-9 to TRBJ1-1, with unresolved D. Germline V gene data show CDR1 as SEHNR and CDR2 as FQNEAQ (reference sequence). CDR3 length: 15 amino acids. Between the trimmed V and J ends, which lost 5 bases and 5 bases, there was a span of 18 bases. The entire variable domain, with the rest obtained from reference TRBV7-9 and TRBJ1-1, is as follows: DTGVSQNPRHKITKRGQNVTFRCDPISEHNRLYWYRQTLGQGPEFLTYFQNEAQLEKSRLLSDRFSAERPKGSFSTLEIQRTEQGDSAMYLCASSDRAEVDTEAFFGQGTRLTVV.

The chain joins TRBV5-8 to TRBJ1-2; 10 nucleotides agree with TRBD1. CDR1 SGHTS and CDR2 YDEGEE come from the germline V gene. The junction had 8 bases not matched to a gene; V was cut back by 5 bases and J by 4 bases. The CDR3 length is 15 residues. The CDR3 coding sequence is TGTGCCAGCAGTTCCGACAGGGGGCTGGGCTATGGCTACACCTTC. Protein: CASSSDRGLGYGYTF.

The chain links TRBV6-6 to TRBJ2-3; D remains unclear. CDR3 length: 13 amino acids. V was pared by 0 bases and J by 3 bases, with 4 bases between. Per the germline V gene, CDR1 is MNHNY and CDR2 is SVGAGI (reference sequence). Here the CDR3 DNA reads TGTGCCAGCAGTTACTCGACTACAGATACGCAGTATTTT. It translates to CASSYSTTDTQYF.

This rearrangement joins TRBV20-1 to TRBJ1-4, with D unresolved. Germline V lookup: CDR1 DFQATT, CDR2 SNEGSKA (reference sequence). The CDR3 contains 14 residues. Trimming removed 1 base from V and 8 bases from J, with 14 bases in between. CDR3 loop: CSARASSLEEKLFF. CDR3 nucleotide sequence: TGCAGTGCTAGAGCCTCCTCATTGGAAGAAAAACTGTTTTTT.

This clonotype was seen a handful of times. The V call is TRBV5-6, the J call TRBJ1-1; D not certain. V shed 0 bases and J shed 3 bases, with 12 bases lying between them. Germline CDR1 reads SGHDT; CDR2 reads YYEEEE. The CDR3 has 15 amino acids. CDR3 nucleotide sequence: TGTGCCAGCAGCTTGGTGCGGGATTGGGACACTGAAGCTTTCTTT. Translating it yields CASSLVRDWDTEAFF.

This clonotype has just a few counts. This chain connects TRBV18 to TRBJ2-1; 9 bases are a match to TRBD2. V trimming: 4 bases; J trimming: 2 bases; junction bases outside the gene matches: 6. This CDR3 is 16 amino acids long. Germline CDR1 KGHSH, CDR2 LQKENI. The CDR3 is CASSLAGGPTYNEQFF. The CDR3 DNA follows: TGTGCCAGCTCACTCGCGGGAGGGCCCACCTACAATGAGCAGTTCTTC.

The table lists this clonotype with many counts. The chain carries TRBV12-3 or TRBV12-4 and TRBJ2-7; unclear D gene. The ends were cut back, 5 bases at V and 9 bases at J, with 14 bases in the middle. The CDR3 extends over 12 amino acids. In nucleotides, the CDR3 is TGTGCCAGCAGTCTCTCCCAGTTAGGGCAGTACTTC. This sequence encodes CASSLSQLGQYF.

The V gene is TRBV27, the J gene TRBJ1-1; no clear D gene. V shed 3 bases and J shed 3 bases, with 23 bases lying between them. CDR1 is MNHEY and CDR2 is SMNVEV in the germline V gene (reference sequence). The CDR3 is 18 amino acids. CDR3 sequence: CASSFRVPWLGDDTEAFF. DNA for the CDR3: TGTGCCAGCAGTTTTAGGGTGCCGTGGTTGGGCGATGACACTGAAGCTTTCTTT.